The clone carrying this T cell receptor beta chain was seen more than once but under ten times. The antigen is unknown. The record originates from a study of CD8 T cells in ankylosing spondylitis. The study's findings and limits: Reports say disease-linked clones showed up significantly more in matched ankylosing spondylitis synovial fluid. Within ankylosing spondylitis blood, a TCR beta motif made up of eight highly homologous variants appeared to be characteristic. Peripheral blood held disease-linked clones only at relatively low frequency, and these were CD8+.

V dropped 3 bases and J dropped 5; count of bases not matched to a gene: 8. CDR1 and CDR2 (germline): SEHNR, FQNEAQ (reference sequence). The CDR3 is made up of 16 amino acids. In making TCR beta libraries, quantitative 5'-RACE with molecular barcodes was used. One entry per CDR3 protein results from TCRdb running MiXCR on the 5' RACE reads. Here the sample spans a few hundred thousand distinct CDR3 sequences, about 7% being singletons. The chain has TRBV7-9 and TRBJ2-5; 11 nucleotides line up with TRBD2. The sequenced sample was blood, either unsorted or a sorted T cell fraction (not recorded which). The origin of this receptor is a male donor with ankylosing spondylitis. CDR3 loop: CASSFKIAGGLETQYF. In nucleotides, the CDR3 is TGTGCCAGCAGCTTCAAGATAGCGGGAGGGCTGGAGACCCAGTACTTC.